What follows are 26 T cell receptor beta chains derived from one specimen sequenced in a study of preoperative IRX-2 immunotherapy in early breast cancer. Regarding treatment: preoperative locoregional IRX-2 cytokine immunotherapy. Clones were sequenced by immunoSEQ multiplex PCR, and TCRdb holds only the in-frame ones, with some missing. The repertoire holds around 29,000 clones, with around 90% as singletons. The specimen was collected from a patient treated with IRX-2 immunotherapy. The receptors come from a human donor with breast cancer.

The chain carries TRBV11-3 and TRBJ2-5, with D possibly TRBD2 on 6 matching bases. V lost 5 bases to trimming and J lost 5 bases, with 12 bases between them. Germline CDR1 reads SGHNT; CDR2 reads YENEEA. CDR3 size: 13 residues. CDR3 residues: CASSITGGETQYF. The DNA of the CDR3 is TGTGCCAGCAGCATAACAGGAGGGGAGACCCAGTACTTC.

V usage is TRBV2 and J usage is TRBJ2-7; D is possibly TRBD1 (6 bases). Between the trimmed V and J ends, which lost 6 bases and 0 bases, there was a span of 12 bases. Per the germline V gene, CDR1 is SNHLY and CDR2 is FYNNEI. CDR3 length equals 14 residues. CDR3 nucleotides: TGTGCCAGCAGGGACAGTATCGGCTCCTACGAGCAGTACTTC. Translation gives CASRDSIGSYEQYF.

The CDR3 reads CASSQTSGGARDTQYF. In DNA, the CDR3 is TGTGCCAGCAGCCAGACTAGCGGGGGGGCCAGAGATACGCAGTATTTT. This chain connects TRBV11-3 to TRBJ2-3, with 14 bases aligning to TRBD2. V was pared by 5 bases and J by 5 bases, with 6 bases of the junction left unmatched. The CDR3 is 16 amino acids. Germline V gene sequence: CDR1 SGHNT, CDR2 YENEEA. The full variable domain, in which reference TRBV11-3 and TRBJ2-3 provide the parts outside the CDR3, is EAGVVQSPRYKIIEKKQPVAFWCNPISGHNTLYWYLQNLGQGPELLIRYENEEAVDDSQLPKDRFSAERLKGVDSTLKIQPAELGDSAVYLCASSQTSGGARDTQYFGPGTRLTVL.

The chain uses TRBV4-1 and TRBJ1-3; D is perhaps TRBD1 (5 bases). Germline V lookup: CDR1 MGHRA, CDR2 YSYEKL. This CDR3 spans 14 amino acids. V was trimmed by 5 bases and J by 1 base, leaving 9 bases between them. The CDR3 coding sequence is TGCGCCAGCAGCGTTAGGGGTTCTGGAAACACCATATATTTT. Protein: CASSVRGSGNTIYF.

In its sample, this clone was seen once. V usage is TRBV10-3 and J usage is TRBJ1-2; no firm D call. V was shortened by 0 bases and J by 1 base, with 6 bases between the two germline ends. Germline-derived CDR1 and CDR2 are ENHRY and SYGVKD. The CDR3 spans 14 residues. CDR3 sequence reads: CAISESRDNYGYTF. The CDR3 nucleotides read TGTGCCATCAGTGAGTCGAGGGATAACTATGGCTACACCTTC.

CDR3 sequence (DNA): TGTGCCAGCAGTTACTCAGCACCCGGGTGGGGGACCCAGTACTTC. Protein product: CASSYSAPGWGTQYF. The V and J genes are TRBV6-5 and TRBJ2-5, with D uncertain. Trimming cost V 0 bases and J 7 bases, with 15 bases left between them. The CDR3 consists of 15 residues. Germline V gene data show CDR1 as MNHEY and CDR2 as SVGAGI.

The rearrangement joins TRBV11-2 to TRBJ2-2; TRBD2 matches 11 bases. V trimming: 6 bases; J trimming: 4 bases; junction bases outside the gene matches: 4. The CDR3 runs 15 residues. The germline gives CDR1 SGHAT, CDR2 FQNNGV. The chain's CDR3 is CASRLLAGATGELFF. The CDR3 nucleotides are TGTGCCAGCAGACTACTAGCGGGAGCCACCGGGGAGCTGTTTTTT.

The chain couples TRBV19 to TRBJ2-2; weak D call: TRBD2 (6 bases). This CDR3 is 16 amino acids long. CDR1 is LNHDA and CDR2 is SQIVND in the germline V gene (reference sequence). Trimming left V 5 bases short and J 5 bases short, with 18 bases between. CDR3 residues: CASSPEARAGTGELFF. DNA for the CDR3: TGTGCCAGTAGTCCGGAGGCGAGGGCGGGGACCGGGGAGCTGTTTTTT.

This clone was detected a few times. V usage is TRBV18 and J usage is TRBJ1-5; TRBD1 aligns across 9 bases. Germline CDR1 reads KGHSH; CDR2 reads LQKENI. This CDR3 region has 17 residues. J was trimmed by 2 bases and V by 3 bases; bases with no gene match: 8. CDR3 protein: CASSPTGGAGGNQPQHF. CDR3 nucleotides: TGTGCCAGCTCACCCACAGGGGGCGCAGGGGGCAATCAGCCCCAGCATTTT.

This rearrangement joins TRBV5-4 to TRBJ2-2; D may match TRBD1 or TRBD2 (5 bases each). Trimming left V 0 bases short and J 6 bases short, with 12 bases between. The CDR3 totals 15 residues. CDR1 and CDR2 (germline): SGHNT, YYREEE (reference sequence). This chain's CDR3 is CASSLASWGSGELFF. The CDR3 DNA is TGTGCCAGCAGCTTGGCCTCTTGGGGGTCCGGGGAGCTGTTTTTT.

J is TRBJ2-2 and V is TRBV11-3, with D unclear. CDR3 length equals 12 residues. The V end lost 3 bases, the J end lost 5 bases, and 4 bases lay between the germline ends. Germline loops: CDR1 SGHNT, CDR2 YENEEA. In DNA, the CDR3 is TGTGCCAGCAGCTTGGCGACCGGGGAGCTGTTTTTT. This encodes CASSLATGELFF. Based on the CDR3 plus reference TRBV11-3 and TRBJ2-2, the full variable domain is EAGVVQSPRYKIIEKKQPVAFWCNPISGHNTLYWYLQNLGQGPELLIRYENEEAVDDSQLPKDRFSAERLKGVDSTLKIQPAELGDSAVYLCASSLATGELFFGEGSRLTVL.

V and J are TRBV6-5 and TRBJ2-5, with 8 positions matching TRBD2. The CDR3 consists of 14 residues. CDR1 and CDR2 (germline): MNHEY, SVGAGI. With 6 bases clipped from V and 2 bases from J, the junction kept 5 bases outside the gene matches. CDR3 in amino acids: CASRLGTSQETQYF. The CDR3 nucleotides are TGTGCCAGCAGACTCGGGACTAGTCAAGAGACCCAGTACTTC.

V and J are TRBV29-1 and TRBJ2-3; TRBD2 might be the D (7 bases). Trimming took off 2 bases at V and 3 bases at J, with 12 bases between the two ends. CDR3 length: 14 residues. Germline values: CDR1 SQVTM, CDR2 ANQGSEA. This chain's CDR3 is CSVERGRGTDTQYF. DNA of the CDR3: TGCAGCGTTGAAAGGGGGAGGGGAACAGATACGCAGTATTTT.

The V call is TRBV10-1, the J call TRBJ2-7, with D perhaps TRBD2 (5 bases). The germline V gene has CDR1 WNHNN and CDR2 SYGVQD (reference sequence). Trimming removed 6 bases from V and 0 bases from J, with 9 bases in between. CDR3 length equals 13 residues. CDR3 sequence: CASSGIFSYEQYF. CDR3 nucleotide sequence: TGCGCCAGCAGCGGGATTTTCTCCTACGAGCAGTACTTC.

The chain recombines TRBV5-1 with TRBJ2-5, with D possibly TRBD1 on 5 matching bases. CDR1 SGHRS and CDR2 YFSETQ come from the germline V gene. The CDR3 is made up of 13 amino acids. V lost 1 base to trimming and J lost 4 bases, with 8 bases between them. Here the CDR3 reads CASSLRDRETQYF. CDR3 nucleotides: TGCGCCAGCAGCTTGAGAGACAGAGAGACCCAGTACTTC.

This chain joins TRBV7-2 and TRBJ2-5, with D hard to call. In germline, CDR1 is SGHTA, CDR2 FQGNSA. The CDR3 length is 13 residues. V gave up 4 bases and J gave up 2 bases, with 8 bases separating them. CDR3 nucleotide sequence: TGTGCCAGCAGCTCCCCTAATCAAGAGACCCAGTACTTC. Translating gives CASSSPNQETQYF.

The chain couples TRBV19 to TRBJ1-5, with D uncertain. The CDR3 runs 14 residues. V shed 3 bases and J shed 0 bases, with 6 bases lying between them. Germline-derived CDR1 and CDR2 are LNHDA and SQIVND (reference sequence). Here the CDR3 reads CASSISASNQPQHF. The CDR3 nucleotides read TGTGCCAGTAGTATTTCAGCTAGCAATCAGCCCCAGCATTTT.

The chain combines TRBV7-6 with TRBJ2-5; 7 nucleotides match TRBD2. The J call may be wrong; the DNA end is better matched by TRBJ2-7. CDR1 is SGHVS and CDR2 is FNYEAQ in the germline V gene. This CDR3 contains 15 residues. The CDR3 nucleotides read TGTGCCAGCAGCTTAGCACCGGGACTAATCTACGAGCAGTACTTC. Translating it yields CASSLAPGLIYEQYF.

The chain employs TRBV7-9 and TRBJ2-2; 11 bases align to TRBD2. Germline assignment: CDR1 SEHNR and CDR2 FQNEAQ (reference sequence). The junction had 5 bases not matched to a gene; V was cut back by 5 bases and J by 0 bases. The CDR3 contains 17 residues. The CDR3, as DNA: TGTGCCAGCAGCCCCCGACTAGCGGGATCGAACACCGGGGAGCTGTTTTTT. It is translated as CASSPRLAGSNTGELFF.

The J gene is TRBJ2-7, the V gene TRBV5-1; TRBD1 matches 8 bases. The CDR3 is 14 amino acids. Unmatched junction bases numbered 4, after V lost 4 bases and J lost 1 base. CDR1 SGHRS and CDR2 YFSETQ come from the germline V gene. The CDR3 reads CASSRGQGSYEQYF. The CDR3 bases are TGCGCCAGCAGCCGCGGACAGGGATCCTACGAGCAGTACTTC.

The V gene is TRBV30, the J gene TRBJ2-1; D possibly corresponds to TRBD1 (5 bases). The CDR3 has 15 amino acids. Per germline, CDR1 GTSNPN and CDR2 SVGIG (reference sequence). Trimming stripped 2 bases from V and 2 bases from J, with 13 bases between. The CDR3 sequence: CAWSKGLYAYNEQFF. The CDR3, as DNA: TGTGCCTGGAGTAAGGGGTTGTATGCCTACAATGAGCAGTTCTTC.

CDR3 DNA: TGCGCCAGCAGCTTGGAACTTTTCACCGGGGAGCTGTTTTTT. As protein: CASSLELFTGELFF. V usage is TRBV5-1 and J usage is TRBJ2-2; D uncertain. Per germline, CDR1 SGHRS and CDR2 YFSETQ. The ends were cut back, 0 bases at V and 4 bases at J, with 7 bases in the middle. This CDR3 region has 14 residues.

This chain connects TRBV5-1 to TRBJ2-5, with unresolved D. The germline V and J ends were trimmed by 0 bases and 4 bases, with 10 bases remaining between them. The CDR3 is 14 amino acids. Germline V gives CDR1 SGHRS, CDR2 YFSETQ. CDR3 bases: TGCGCCAGCAGCTTGGGGATCACAGCAGAGACCCAGTACTTC. Translation: CASSLGITAETQYF.

The rearrangement joins TRBV10-2 to TRBJ2-6; D remains unclear. The CDR3 is made up of 14 amino acids. Germline values: CDR1 WSHSY, CDR2 SAAADI. Trimming left V 3 bases short and J 2 bases short, with 5 bases between. The CDR3 region has the DNA TGCGCCAGCAGTGAAAGGGCTGGGGCCAACGTCCTGACTTTC. As protein: CASSERAGANVLTF.

V gene TRBV11-2 combines with J gene TRBJ2-7; no firm D call. Germline V lookup: CDR1 SGHAT, CDR2 FQNNGV. The CDR3 sequence is 12 residues long. The V end lost 1 base, the J end lost 6 bases, and 7 bases lay between the germline ends. The CDR3: CASSLARAEQYF. For the CDR3, the DNA is TGTGCCAGCAGCTTAGCTAGAGCCGAGCAGTACTTC.

Here the CDR3 reads CASSLSPGRTYNEQFF. CDR3 DNA: TGCGCCAGCAGCTTGTCCCCGGGACGCACCTACAATGAGCAGTTCTTC. The rearrangement joins TRBV5-1 to TRBJ2-1; D tentatively fits TRBD1 or TRBD2 (5 bases each). Between the trimmed V and J ends, which lost 1 base and 2 bases, there was a span of 13 bases. CDR1 and CDR2 from the germline V gene are SGHRS and YFSETQ. The CDR3 is made up of 16 amino acids.